This T cell receptor (beta chain) is from a study of T cells in Graves' hyperthyroidism and ophthalmopathy (dated by TCRdb to the late 2010s). Describing the broader study: Peripheral blood was sampled at the time of initial diagnosis, prior to any treatment. To identify TCR V-J signatures that set the groups apart, the researchers used a discovery cohort of 100 or so patients, made up of roughly 40 with Graves' ophthalmopathy and 57 with stable Graves' hyperthyroidism. Whether ophthalmopathy could be predicted prospectively was tested in an independent validation cohort made up of about 18 hyperthyroidism patients plus 17 patients who later progressed to ophthalmopathy. The 85 to 100 discovery patients were divided at random into training and test sets in a 7:3 ratio. The study also compared thyroid tissue and blood T-cell repertoires from five or six Graves' hyperthyroidism patients. After blood sampling, hyperthyroidism patients were treated with methimazole at a starting dose of 30 mg daily, and ophthalmopathy patients were treated with high-dose intravenous methylprednisolone. The paper reports TCR Vbeta CDR3 sequencing of over 130 peripheral blood samples: under 45 ophthalmopathy, fewer than 80 hyperthyroidism and approximately 17 progressor patients.

V sheds 1 base and J sheds 10 bases, leaving 14 bases between their ends. From its cysteine to its phenylalanine, the CDR3 spans 14 amino acids. The only DNA kept is the CDR3, 42 bases in frame from the first base. The germline V gene gives CDR1 as SGHVS and CDR2 as FNYEAQ. Study-wide findings and limitations: Ophthalmopathy was separated from stable hyperthyroidism by a 13 V-J signature model, with over 85% sensitivity and 81% to 82% specificity obtained in cross-validation and 80%/75% obtained in testing. In validation, the model predicted progression to ophthalmopathy a median of about 5.9 months before onset, with about 71% sensitivity and about 75% specificity. No statistical method was used to fix the sample size in advance, and group allocation was not hidden from the investigators. Most expanded thyroid clonotypes (frequency above 0.001) were also detected in blood, suggesting blood repertoires may reflect thyroid immune responses.

This clonotype was seen many times. This receptor's antigen is unknown. No per-base quality is available; no much larger clone lies one base away. Hyperthyroidism patients were aged 18 to 65 years and newly diagnosed, with disease duration of less than 2 months. Exclusion was applied to patients with uncontrolled infections, other autoimmune diseases, pregnancy or lactation. Diagnoses relied on clinical symptoms, serum thyroxine and TRAb, thyroid ultrasound and orbital computed tomography. Blood from progressor patients was drawn when they were first diagnosed with hyperthyroidism, before any ophthalmopathy symptoms appeared. PBMCs were separated from 7.5 to 10 ml of fresh peripheral blood using Ficoll-Paque density gradient centrifugation. Patients classed as progressors first received a Graves' hyperthyroidism diagnosis and then went on to develop ophthalmopathy during follow-up. Total RNA was extracted using Trizol reagent, and RNA quality was assessed on an Agilent 2100 Bioanalyzer.

TCR beta CDR3 regions were amplified from RNA transcripts. For the first round of RT-PCR on the TCR CDR3, the HTBI primer set was used together with the Qiagen OneStep RT-PCR kit. A second multiplex PCR round built the libraries, followed by size selection and purification. Libraries were sequenced paired-end with 100 bp reads on an Illumina HiSeq2000. The authors processed their data as follows. Raw data were processed with SOAPnuke, discarding reads with adapters, uncalled bases, mean Phred below 15, or no exact constant-primer or identifier match. COPE v1.2.5 was used to merge high-quality paired reads, and clonotypes were defined as unique nucleotide sequences. MiTCR v1.1 was used to align the clonotypes against IMGT TRBV, TRBD and TRBJ reference segments. Only V-J combinations with frequency above 0.0001, covering about 99% of repertoires, were analysed. The TCS score was defined as F50 (clonal expansion) divided by E x V (chaos), with BLOSUM62-based TCRdist calculated between CDR3 peptides within each V-J. Welch's t-statistics and random forest reduced 500 to 650 V-J features to roughly 13, which were used in a naive Bayes classifier (R e1071). TCRdb reanalyzed the raw reads on its own, using fastp at Q25 for trimming and MiXCR for clone calling, and kept in-frame beta chains. Each CDR3 protein appears once, grouped with its most common genes and DNA. The V and J calls, along with clone size, are taken from TCRdb and not from the paper's own processing. For this sample the table gives roughly 180,000 distinct CDR3 sequences, of which roughly 10% were detected only once. The biggest ten clones account for more than 20% of the sample.

The sequence was obtained from a woman between 18 and 29 years old with Graves' hyperthyroidism that later progressed to Graves' ophthalmopathy. Sequencing input: blood. The sequence is built from TRBV7-6 and TRBJ2-1; the D gene assignment is ambiguous. Read as DNA, the sequence is TGTGCCAGCAGCTTAGATAACAGTCCTAGGGAGCAGTTCTTC. This gives the protein CASSLDNSPREQFF. Joined to the reference TRBV7-6 and TRBJ2-1 proteins, this CDR3 gives the full variable domain: GAGVSQSPRYKVTKRGQDVALRCDPISGHVSLYWYRQALGQGPEFLTYFNYEAQQDKSGLPNDRFSAERPEGSISTLTIQRTEQRDSAMYRCASSLDNSPREQFFGPGTRLTVL.